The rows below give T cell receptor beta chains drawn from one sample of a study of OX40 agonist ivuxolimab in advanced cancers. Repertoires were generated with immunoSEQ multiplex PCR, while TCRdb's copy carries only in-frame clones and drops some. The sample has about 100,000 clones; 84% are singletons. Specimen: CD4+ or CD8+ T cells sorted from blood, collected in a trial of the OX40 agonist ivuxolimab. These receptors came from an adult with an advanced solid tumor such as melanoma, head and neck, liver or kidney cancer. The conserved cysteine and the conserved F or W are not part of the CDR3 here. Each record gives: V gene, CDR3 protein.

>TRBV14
ASSQDYGRKDYGYT
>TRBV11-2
ASSLQETQY
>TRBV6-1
ASSEAGTGSQPQH
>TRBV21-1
ASSSPGENTEAF
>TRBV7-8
ASSVPGLATDTQY
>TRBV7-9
ASSTGTGPPNRY
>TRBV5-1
ASSLGKTSGGYEQY
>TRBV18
ASSPQTGSQETQY
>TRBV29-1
SVGTGRDSPLH
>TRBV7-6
ASSSWDSYNEQF
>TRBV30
AWIRDNSGNTIY
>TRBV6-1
ASRERQGDEKLF
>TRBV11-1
ASSFEGRSGNTIY
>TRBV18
ASSPAGTYNEQF
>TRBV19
ASSTWDRAIEAF
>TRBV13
ASSLGSVDEQY
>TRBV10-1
ASSERQGEETQY
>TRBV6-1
ASTGDSRNSPLH
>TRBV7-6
ASSWTTSPGELF
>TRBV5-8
ASSSDTETQY
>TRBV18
ASSRDSTEKLF
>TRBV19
ASSISGTGGVETQY
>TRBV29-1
SAGGQRETQY
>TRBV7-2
ASSSSRNQPQH
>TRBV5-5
ASSLEPGGEKLF
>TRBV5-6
ASSFTPTSGNTIY
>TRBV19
ASTPGAGYTEAF
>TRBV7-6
ASSFELRLAVYNEQF
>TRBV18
ASSRAGTGGYEQY
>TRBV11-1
ASSTSQQGGYEQY
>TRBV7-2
ASSRSETDTQY
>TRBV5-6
ASSHTLREAF
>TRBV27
ATRPVILGPPIGYT
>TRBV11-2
ASSQNINTASYGYT
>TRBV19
ATSGTGSTEAF
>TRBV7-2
ASSLARLYEQY
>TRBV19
ASSIKAGPEAF
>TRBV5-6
ASNRLGNTEAF
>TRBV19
ASSIFAGVNNEQF
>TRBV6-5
ASRAASVEGSLH
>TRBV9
ASSVDSREAF
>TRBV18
ASFNRRGEQF
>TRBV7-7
ASSHGTDGDEQF
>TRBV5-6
ASSFSYNEQF
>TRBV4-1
ASSQLAGEYYNEQF
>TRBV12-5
ASAPLAGVADTQY
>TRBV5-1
ASSLYPGNTEAF
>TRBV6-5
ASSRDSGEKLF
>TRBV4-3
ASSQDSRGRNYGYT
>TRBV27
ASSLWRTREQF
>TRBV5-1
ASSLGLALTADTQY
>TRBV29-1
SVLRTGGLYEQY
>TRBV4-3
ASSQEFTVGPYGYT